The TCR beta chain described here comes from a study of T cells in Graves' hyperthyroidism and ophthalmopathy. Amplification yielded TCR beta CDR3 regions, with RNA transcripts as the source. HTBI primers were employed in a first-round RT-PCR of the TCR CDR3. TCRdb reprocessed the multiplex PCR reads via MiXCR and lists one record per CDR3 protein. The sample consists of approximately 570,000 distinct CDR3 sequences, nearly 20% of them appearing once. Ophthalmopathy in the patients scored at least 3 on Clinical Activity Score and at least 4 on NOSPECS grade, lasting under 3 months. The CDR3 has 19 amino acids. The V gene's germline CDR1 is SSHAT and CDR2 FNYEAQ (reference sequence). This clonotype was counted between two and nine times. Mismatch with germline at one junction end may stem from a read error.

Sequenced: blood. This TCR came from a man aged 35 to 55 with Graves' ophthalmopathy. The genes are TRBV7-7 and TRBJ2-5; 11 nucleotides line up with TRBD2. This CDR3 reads CASSLYEESSGRLRETQYF. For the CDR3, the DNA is TGTGCTAGCAGCTTATACGAGGAGTCTAGCGGGAGGCTTAGAGAGACCCAGTACTTC.